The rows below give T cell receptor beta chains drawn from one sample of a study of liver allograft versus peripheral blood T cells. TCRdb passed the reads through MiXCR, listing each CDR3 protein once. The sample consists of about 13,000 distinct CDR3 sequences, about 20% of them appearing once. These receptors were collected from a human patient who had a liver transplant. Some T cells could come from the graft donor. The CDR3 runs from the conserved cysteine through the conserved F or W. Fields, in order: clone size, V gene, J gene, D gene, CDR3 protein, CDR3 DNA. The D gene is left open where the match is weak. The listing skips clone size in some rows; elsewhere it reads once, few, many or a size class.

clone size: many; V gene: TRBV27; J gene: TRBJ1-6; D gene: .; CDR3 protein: CASSFTLGVLRSPLHF; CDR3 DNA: TGTGCCAGCAGTTTTACTCTTGGGGTTCTTCGTTCACCCCTCCACTTT
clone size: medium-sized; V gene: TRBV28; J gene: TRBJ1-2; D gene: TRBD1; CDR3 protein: CASSLGGQLHYGYTF; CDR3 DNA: TGTGCCAGCAGTTTGGGGGGACAGCTTCACTATGGCTACACCTTC
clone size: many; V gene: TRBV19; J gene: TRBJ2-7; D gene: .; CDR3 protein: CASSLLPSYEQYF; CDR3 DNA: TGTGCCAGTAGTTTACTCCCCTCCTACGAGCAGTACTTC
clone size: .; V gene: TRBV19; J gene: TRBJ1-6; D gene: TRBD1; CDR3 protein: CASSETGGYNSPLHF; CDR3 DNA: TGTGCCAGTAGTGAGACAGGGGGTTATAATTCACCCCTCCACTTT
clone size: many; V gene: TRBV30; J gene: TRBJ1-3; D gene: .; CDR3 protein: CAWSTRGPGNTIYF; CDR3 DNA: TGTGCCTGGAGCACCCGGGGCCCTGGAAACACCATATATTTT
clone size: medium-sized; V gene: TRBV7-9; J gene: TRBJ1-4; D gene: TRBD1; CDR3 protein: CASSGGQGAYEKLFF; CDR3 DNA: TGTGCCAGCAGCGGGGGACAGGGGGCTTATGAAAAACTGTTTTTT
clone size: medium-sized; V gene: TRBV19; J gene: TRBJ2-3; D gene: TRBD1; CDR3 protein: CASSIGDRDRDTQYF; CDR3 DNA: TGTGCCAGTAGTATCGGGGACAGGGATAGAGATACGCAGTATTTT
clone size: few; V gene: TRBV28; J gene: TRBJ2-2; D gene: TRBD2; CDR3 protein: CASSLWASGGVNTGELFF; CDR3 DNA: TGTGCCAGCAGTTTATGGGCTAGCGGGGGAGTGAACACCGGGGAGCTGTTTTTT
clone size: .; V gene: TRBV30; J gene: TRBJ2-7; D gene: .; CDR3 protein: CAWSSGASYEQYF; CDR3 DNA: TGTGCCTGGAGCTCGGGGGCCTCCTACGAGCAGTACTTC
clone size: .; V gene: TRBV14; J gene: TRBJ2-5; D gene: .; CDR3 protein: CASSQARRRAIQETQYF; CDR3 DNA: TGTGCCAGCAGCCAAGCCAGGAGGAGGGCTATCCAAGAGACCCAGTACTTC
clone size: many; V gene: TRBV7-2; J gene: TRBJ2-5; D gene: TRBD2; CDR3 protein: CASSSTGLAGVETQYF; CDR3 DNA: TGTGCCAGCAGTTCAACCGGACTAGCGGGGGTAGAGACCCAGTACTTC
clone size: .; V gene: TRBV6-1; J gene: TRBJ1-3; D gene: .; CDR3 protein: CASTQNFSGNTIYF; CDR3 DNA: TGTGCCAGCACCCAGAATTTCTCTGGAAACACCATATATTTT
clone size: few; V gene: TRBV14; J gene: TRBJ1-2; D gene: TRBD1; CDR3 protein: CASSQGGTGVNYGYTF; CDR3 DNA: TGTGCCAGCAGCCAAGGGGGGACAGGTGTCAACTATGGCTACACCTTC
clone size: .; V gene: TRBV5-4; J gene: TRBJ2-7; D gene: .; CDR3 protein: CASSLDSGRYEQYF; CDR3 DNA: TGTGCCAGCAGCTTGGATTCGGGGCGCTACGAGCAGTACTTC
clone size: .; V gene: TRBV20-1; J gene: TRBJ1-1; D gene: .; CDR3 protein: CSARRPGDHSEAFF; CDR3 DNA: TGCAGTGCCCGTCGGCCGGGGGACCATTCTGAAGCTTTCTTT
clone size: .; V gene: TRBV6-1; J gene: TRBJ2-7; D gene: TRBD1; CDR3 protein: CASRGTGTLHEQYF; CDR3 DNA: TGTGCCAGCAGAGGGACAGGGACCCTGCACGAGCAGTACTTC